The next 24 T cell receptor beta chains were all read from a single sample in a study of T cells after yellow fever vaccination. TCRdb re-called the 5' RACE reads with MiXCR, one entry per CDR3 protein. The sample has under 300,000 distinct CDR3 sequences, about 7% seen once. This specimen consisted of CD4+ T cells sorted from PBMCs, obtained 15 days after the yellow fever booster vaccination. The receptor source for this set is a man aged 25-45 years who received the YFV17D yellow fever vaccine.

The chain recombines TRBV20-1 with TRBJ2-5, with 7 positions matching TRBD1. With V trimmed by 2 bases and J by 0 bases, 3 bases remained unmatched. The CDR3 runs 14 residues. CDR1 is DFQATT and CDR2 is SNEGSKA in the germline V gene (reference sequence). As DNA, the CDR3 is TGCAGTGCTAGAAAGGACAGGAACCAAGAGACCCAGTACTTC. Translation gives CSARKDRNQETQYF.

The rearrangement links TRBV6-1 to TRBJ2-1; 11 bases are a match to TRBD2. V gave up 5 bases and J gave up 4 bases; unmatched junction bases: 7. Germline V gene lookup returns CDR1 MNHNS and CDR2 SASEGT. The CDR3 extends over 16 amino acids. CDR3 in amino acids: CASSKGTSGVYNEQFF. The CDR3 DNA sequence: TGTGCCAGCAGTAAGGGGACTAGCGGAGTATACAATGAGCAGTTCTTC.

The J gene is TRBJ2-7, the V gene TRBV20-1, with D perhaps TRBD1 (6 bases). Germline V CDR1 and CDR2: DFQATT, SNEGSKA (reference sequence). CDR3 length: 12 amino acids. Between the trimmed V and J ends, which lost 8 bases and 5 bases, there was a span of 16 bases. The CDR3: CSTYRVADEQYF. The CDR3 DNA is TGCAGTACCTACAGGGTTGCGGACGAGCAGTACTTC.

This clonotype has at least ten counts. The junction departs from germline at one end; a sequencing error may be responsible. This CDR3 is CASGLTGAYEQYF. CDR3 nucleotide sequence: TGTGCCAGCGGTTTGACAGGGGCCTACGAGCAGTACTTC. The chain carries TRBV28 and TRBJ2-7, with TRBD1 matching 8 bases. Germline V gene sequence: CDR1 MDHEN, CDR2 SYDVKM. The CDR3 sequence is 13 residues long.

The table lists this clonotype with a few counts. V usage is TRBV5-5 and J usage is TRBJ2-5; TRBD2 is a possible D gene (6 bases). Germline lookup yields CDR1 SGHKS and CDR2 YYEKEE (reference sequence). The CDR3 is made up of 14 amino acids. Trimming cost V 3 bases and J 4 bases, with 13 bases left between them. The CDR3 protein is CASSSPEGGETQYF. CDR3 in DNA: TGTGCCAGCAGCTCCCCCGAGGGAGGAGAGACCCAGTACTTC.

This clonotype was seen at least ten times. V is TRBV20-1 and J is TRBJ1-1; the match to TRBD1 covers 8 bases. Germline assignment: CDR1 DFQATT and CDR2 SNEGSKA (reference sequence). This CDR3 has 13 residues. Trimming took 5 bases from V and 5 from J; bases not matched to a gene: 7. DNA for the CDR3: TGCAGTGCTGGGAACAGGGGGACAACTGAAGCTTTCTTT. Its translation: CSAGNRGTTEAFF.

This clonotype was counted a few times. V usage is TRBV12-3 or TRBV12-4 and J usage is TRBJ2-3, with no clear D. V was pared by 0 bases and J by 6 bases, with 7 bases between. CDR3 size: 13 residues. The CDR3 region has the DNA TGTGCCAGCAGTTTAGCGCGTGTTGATACGCAGTATTTT. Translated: CASSLARVDTQYF.

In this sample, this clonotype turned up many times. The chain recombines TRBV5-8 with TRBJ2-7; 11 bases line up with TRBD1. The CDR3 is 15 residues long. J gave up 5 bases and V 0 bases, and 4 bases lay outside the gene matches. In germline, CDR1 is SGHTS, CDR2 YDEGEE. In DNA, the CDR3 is TGTGCCAGCAGCTTGGGGGACAGGGGGTCGGACGAGCAGTACTTC. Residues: CASSLGDRGSDEQYF.

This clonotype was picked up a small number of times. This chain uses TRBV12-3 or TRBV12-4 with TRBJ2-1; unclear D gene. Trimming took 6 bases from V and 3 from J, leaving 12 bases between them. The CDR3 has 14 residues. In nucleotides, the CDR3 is TGTGCCAGCAGCCAAGCTCCAAACTACAATGAGCAGTTCTTC. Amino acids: CASSQAPNYNEQFF.

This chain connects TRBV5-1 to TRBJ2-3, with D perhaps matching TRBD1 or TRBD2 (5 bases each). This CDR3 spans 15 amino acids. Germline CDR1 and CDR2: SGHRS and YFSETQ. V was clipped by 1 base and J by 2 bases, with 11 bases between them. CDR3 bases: TGCGCCAGCAGCTTGTGGGGGACCGTCACAGATACGCAGTATTTT. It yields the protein CASSLWGTVTDTQYF.

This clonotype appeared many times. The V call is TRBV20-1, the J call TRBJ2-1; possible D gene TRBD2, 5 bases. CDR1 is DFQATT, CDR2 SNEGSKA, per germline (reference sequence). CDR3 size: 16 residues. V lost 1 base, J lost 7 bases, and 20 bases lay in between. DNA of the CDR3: TGCAGTGCTAGAGTCGGGAATAGGGCCCTACGGAATGAGCAGTTCTTC. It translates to CSARVGNRALRNEQFF.

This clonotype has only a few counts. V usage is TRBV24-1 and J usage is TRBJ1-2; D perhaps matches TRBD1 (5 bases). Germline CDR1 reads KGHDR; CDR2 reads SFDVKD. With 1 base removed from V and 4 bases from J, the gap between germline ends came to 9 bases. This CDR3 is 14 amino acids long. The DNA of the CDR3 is TGTGCCACCAGTGATTTCGGGGGACTCTATGGCTACACCTTC. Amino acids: CATSDFGGLYGYTF.

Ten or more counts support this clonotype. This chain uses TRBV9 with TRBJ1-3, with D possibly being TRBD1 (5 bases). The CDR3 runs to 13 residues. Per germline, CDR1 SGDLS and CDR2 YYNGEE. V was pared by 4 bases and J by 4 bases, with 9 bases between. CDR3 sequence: CASSPRTGNTIYF. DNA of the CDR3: TGTGCCAGCAGCCCGCGGACAGGAAACACCATATATTTT.

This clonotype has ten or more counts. The CDR3 loop reads CSADPGAANTEAFF. The CDR3 nucleotides are TGCAGTGCTGACCCGGGGGCGGCGAACACTGAAGCTTTCTTT. The genes are TRBV20-1 and TRBJ1-1; possible D gene TRBD1, 6 bases. Germline V gene lookup returns CDR1 DFQATT and CDR2 SNEGSKA (reference sequence). Trimming removed 5 bases at V and 1 base at J, with 14 bases between. This CDR3 spans 14 amino acids.

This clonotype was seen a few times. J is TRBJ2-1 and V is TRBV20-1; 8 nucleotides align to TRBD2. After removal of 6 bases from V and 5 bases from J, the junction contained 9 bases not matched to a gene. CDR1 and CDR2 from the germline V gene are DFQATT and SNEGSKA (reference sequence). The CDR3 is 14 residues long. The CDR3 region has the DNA TGCAGTGCCGAAACGGGACTAGACGACAATGAGCAGTTCTTC. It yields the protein CSAETGLDDNEQFF.

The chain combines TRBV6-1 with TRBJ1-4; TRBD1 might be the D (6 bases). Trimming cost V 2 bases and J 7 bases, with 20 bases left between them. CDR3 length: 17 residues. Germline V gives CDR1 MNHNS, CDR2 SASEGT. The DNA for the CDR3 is TGTGCCAGCAGTGAAAATTGGCGGGTACAGGGTCGTGAAAAACTGTTTTTT. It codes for CASSENWRVQGREKLFF.

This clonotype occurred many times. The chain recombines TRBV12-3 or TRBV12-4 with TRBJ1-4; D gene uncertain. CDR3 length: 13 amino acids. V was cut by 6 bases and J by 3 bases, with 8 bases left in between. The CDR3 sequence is CASRWGANEKLFF. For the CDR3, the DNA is TGTGCCAGCAGATGGGGAGCTAATGAAAAACTGTTTTTT.

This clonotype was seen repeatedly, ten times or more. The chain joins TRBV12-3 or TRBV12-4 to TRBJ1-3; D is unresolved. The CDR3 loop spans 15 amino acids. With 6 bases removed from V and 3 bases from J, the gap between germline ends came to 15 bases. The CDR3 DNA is TGTGCCAGCAGGACTCTAAGGAGGGATGGAAACACCATATATTTT. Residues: CASRTLRRDGNTIYF.

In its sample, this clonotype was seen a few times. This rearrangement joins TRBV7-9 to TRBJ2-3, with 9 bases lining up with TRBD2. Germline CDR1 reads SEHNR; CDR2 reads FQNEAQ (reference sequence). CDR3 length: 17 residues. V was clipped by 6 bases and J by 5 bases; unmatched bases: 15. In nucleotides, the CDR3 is TGTGCCAGCAGTCCCCCTTGGGGCGGGAGGGCCCAAGATACGCAGTATTTT. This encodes CASSPPWGGRAQDTQYF.

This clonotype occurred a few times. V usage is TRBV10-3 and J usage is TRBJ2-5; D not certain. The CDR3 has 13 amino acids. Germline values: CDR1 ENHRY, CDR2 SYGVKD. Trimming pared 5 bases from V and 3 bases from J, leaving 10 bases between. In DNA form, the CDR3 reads TGTGCCATCAGTCAATGGCAAGAAGAGACCCAGTACTTC. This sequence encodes CAISQWQEETQYF.

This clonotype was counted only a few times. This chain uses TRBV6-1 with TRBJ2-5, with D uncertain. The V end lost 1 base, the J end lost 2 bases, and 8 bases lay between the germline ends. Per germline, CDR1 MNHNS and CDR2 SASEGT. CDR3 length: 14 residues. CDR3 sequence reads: CASSEGSFQETQYF. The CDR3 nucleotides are TGTGCCAGCAGTGAAGGTAGCTTTCAAGAGACCCAGTACTTC.

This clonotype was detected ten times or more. The CDR3 coding sequence is TGTGCCAGCAGTTTCGACGGTTACAATGAGCAGTTCTTC. Translated: CASSFDGYNEQFF. The chain is built from TRBV28 and TRBJ2-1; the D is unclear. The length of the CDR3 is 13 residues. Deletions cut 3 bases from V and 4 bases from J, with 7 bases between. Germline CDR1 MDHEN, CDR2 SYDVKM.

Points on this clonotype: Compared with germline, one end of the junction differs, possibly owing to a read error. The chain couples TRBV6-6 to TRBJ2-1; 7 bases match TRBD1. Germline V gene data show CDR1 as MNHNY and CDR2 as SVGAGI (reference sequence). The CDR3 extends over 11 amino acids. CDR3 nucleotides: TGTGCCAGCAGTTACGACAGGGCGCTGATCTTC. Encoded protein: CASSYDRALIF.

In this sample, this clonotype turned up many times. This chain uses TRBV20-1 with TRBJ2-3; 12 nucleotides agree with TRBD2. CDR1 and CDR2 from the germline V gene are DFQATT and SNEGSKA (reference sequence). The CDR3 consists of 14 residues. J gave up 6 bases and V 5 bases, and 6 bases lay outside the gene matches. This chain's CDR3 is CSAPRTSGKDTQYF. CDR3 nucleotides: TGCAGTGCTCCGAGGACTAGCGGGAAGGATACGCAGTATTTT.